The text below deals with one T cell receptor (beta chain). These data are taken from a study of blood T cell repertoires in COVID-19. The CDR3 has 13 amino acids. Trimming cost V 3 bases and J 1 base, with 10 bases left between them. Germline V lookup: CDR1 DFQATT, CDR2 SNEGSKA (reference sequence). How the authors handled the data: Cell counts per sample came from amplifying reference gene primers. Data came from immunoSEQ multiplex PCR; TCRdb stores just in-frame clones and leaves some out. Clone size and the V and J calls come from that table; the DNA yielded D and trimming. Of about 250,000 clones listed, around 83% are singletons.

The sequence was collected from an older man with acute or convalescent COVID-19. The rearrangement uses TRBV20-1 and TRBJ2-7; the D gene is possibly TRBD1 (6 bases). The sequenced sample was peripheral blood. CDR3 sequence reads: CSASNRESYEQYF. The CDR3 region has the DNA TGCAGTGCTAGTAACAGGGAGTCCTACGAGCAGTACTTC.